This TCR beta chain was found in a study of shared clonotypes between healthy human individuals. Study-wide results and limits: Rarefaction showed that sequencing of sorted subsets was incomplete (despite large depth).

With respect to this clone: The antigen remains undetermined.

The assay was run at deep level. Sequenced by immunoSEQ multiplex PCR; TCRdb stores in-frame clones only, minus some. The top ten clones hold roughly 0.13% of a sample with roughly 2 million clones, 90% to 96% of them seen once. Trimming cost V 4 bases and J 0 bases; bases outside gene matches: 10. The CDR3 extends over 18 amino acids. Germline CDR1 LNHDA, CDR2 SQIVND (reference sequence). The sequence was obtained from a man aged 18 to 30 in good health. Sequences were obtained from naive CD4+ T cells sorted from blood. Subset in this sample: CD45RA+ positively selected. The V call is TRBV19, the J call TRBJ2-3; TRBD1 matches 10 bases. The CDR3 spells CASSKTDRGPTSTDTQYF. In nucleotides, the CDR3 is TGTGCCAGTAGTAAAACCGACAGGGGGCCTACTAGCACAGATACGCAGTATTTT. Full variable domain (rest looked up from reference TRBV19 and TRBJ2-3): DGGITQSPKYLFRKEGQNVTLSCEQNLNHDAMYWYRQDPGQGLRLIYYSQIVNDFQKGDIAEGYSVSREKKESFPLTVTSAQKNPTAFYLCASSKTDRGPTSTDTQYFGPGTRLTVL.